This TCR beta chain was found in a study of human T cells and chemical hapten exposure. Whole-study context: After 6 days, upper back 0.01% DPC patch tests were scored.

TCRdb passed the RACE reads through MiXCR, listing each CDR3 protein once. The sample lists about 84,000 distinct CDR3 sequences; 8% to 13% were seen once. This clonotype was found a few times. The CDR3 runs to 16 residues. CDR1 MNHEY and CDR2 SVGEGT come from the germline V gene. V dropped 6 bases and J dropped 1; count of bases not matched to a gene: 8. Time point in this sample: patch test 2, 6 weeks after DPC sensitization. As to treatment: therapeutic diphenylcyclopropenone sensitization with weekly scalp DPC. V and J are TRBV6-2 or TRBV6-3 and TRBJ2-1; TRBD2 matches 8 bases. The starting material was whole blood, obtained in connection with sensitization to the hapten diphenylcyclopropenone (DPC). The receptor was isolated from a woman between 45 and 65 years old with alopecia areata. Some clones in this sample may be carry-over from other donors' samples. CDR3 nucleotides: TGTGCCAGCAGCCCGAACCTAGCGGGTTCCTACAATGAGCAGTTCTTC. Residues: CASSPNLAGSYNEQFF.